The clone carrying this T cell receptor (beta chain) was counted only a few times. Unmatched junction bases numbered 4, after V lost 1 base and J lost 3 bases. This CDR3 spans 16 amino acids. Germline CDR1 reads LGHDT; CDR2 reads YNNKEL (reference sequence). Total RNA extracted from each sample amounted to at least 5 micrograms. These data are taken from a study of blood T cells in healthy people across ages. It was with a sample-barcoded 5' primer and a J-beta primer mix that a second PCR of roughly 7 to 12 cycles was run. Every cDNA molecule bore a tag from a template-switch adaptor containing 12 random nucleotides. TCRdb analysed the 5' RACE reads with MiXCR anew, one entry per CDR3 protein. The sample shows around 800,000 distinct CDR3 sequences, about 42% of them seen only once.

This chain links TRBV3-1 with TRBJ2-1; 9 positions match TRBD2. Sequencing was done on a sample of blood. This TCR was recovered from a man in his 60s in good health. In DNA, the CDR3 is TGTGCCAGCAGCCAAGGAGCGGGGGGCATCTACAATGAGCAGTTCTTC. This sequence encodes CASSQGAGGIYNEQFF.